This entry lists 7 T cell receptor beta chains sequenced from one sample in a study of CD8+CD57+ T cells in acquired aplastic anemia. Sequencing involved patients with CD8+CD57+ cell expansion previously shown by flow cytometry. The template for TCR beta VDJ and CDR3 sequence profiling was genomic DNA. TCRdb called the reads again in MiXCR, with one record for every CDR3 protein. The sample yields about 240,000 distinct CDR3 sequences, 47% seen once. The material sequenced was sorted CD4+, CD8+, or CD8+CD57+ T cells (not recorded which) from PBMCs. The receptors here all came from a human donor with aplastic anemia.

This chain connects TRBV15 to TRBJ1-2; possibly TRBD1 for D (5 bases). Germline values: CDR1 LNHNV, CDR2 YYDKDF (reference sequence). CDR3 length equals 14 residues. V shed 4 bases and J shed 1 base, with 10 bases lying between them. The CDR3 loop is CATSTRDGNYGYTF. In nucleotides, the CDR3 is TGTGCCACCAGCACCCGGGACGGTAACTATGGCTACACCTTC.

The V and J genes are TRBV20-1 and TRBJ2-7; TRBD1 agrees at 8 bases. The V segment lost 0 bases and the J segment 2 bases; nucleotides outside the gene matches: 6. Germline CDR1 DFQATT, CDR2 SNEGSKA (reference sequence). This CDR3 has 15 residues. The CDR3 reads CSARDNPQGAYEQYF. Written as DNA, the CDR3 is TGCAGTGCTAGAGATAATCCACAGGGGGCCTACGAGCAGTACTTC.

Remarks on this clonotype: A much larger clone is a single base away; this may be a read error. The rearrangement uses TRBV2 and TRBJ2-5; D is perhaps TRBD1 or TRBD2 (5 bases each). Germline CDR1 SNHLY, CDR2 FYNNEI. This CDR3 comprises 11 residues. Trimming cost V 4 bases and J 6 bases, with 6 bases left between them. The CDR3 region is CASSGGKTQYF. As DNA, the CDR3 is TGTGCCAGCAGTGGGGGGAAGACCCAGTACTTC.

This clonotype was observed at least ten times. This rearrangement joins TRBV11-3 to TRBJ2-1; maybe TRBD2 (5 bases). CDR1 SGHNT and CDR2 YENEEA come from the germline V gene. The CDR3 consists of 13 residues. The V and J ends lost 3 bases and 6 bases respectively, with 9 bases between them. The CDR3 sequence is CASSFAGSNEQFF. CDR3 sequence (DNA): TGTGCCAGCAGCTTCGCGGGCTCCAATGAGCAGTTCTTC.

Only one count was recorded for this clonotype. The CDR3 DNA follows: TGTGCCAGCAGGGAGTCCCCGGGACCATCCTACGAGCAGTACTTC. Protein: CASRESPGPSYEQYF. The chain has TRBV27 and TRBJ2-7, with D perhaps being TRBD1 or TRBD2 (5 bases each). CDR1 is MNHEY, CDR2 SMNVEV, per germline (reference sequence). V lost 6 bases and J lost 1, with 16 bases in between. The CDR3 contains 15 residues.

At least ten counts were recorded for this clonotype. The chain employs TRBV28 and TRBJ1-1; a weak D match, TRBD1 (6 bases). Germline V gene sequence: CDR1 MDHEN, CDR2 SYDVKM. The CDR3 sequence is 14 residues long. V was shortened by 3 bases and J by 0 bases, with 8 bases between the two germline ends. The CDR3 nucleotides are TGTGCCAGCAGTTTGACAGGATTGAACACTGAAGCTTTCTTT. It encodes CASSLTGLNTEAFF.

Regarding this clonotype: The germline gene is not matched at one end of the junction; a read error may be the cause. The chain employs TRBV10-3 and TRBJ1-2; D is uncertain. Germline CDR1 reads ENHRY; CDR2 reads SYGVKD. The CDR3 length is 10 residues. The DNA for the CDR3 is TGTGCCATCAGTGAAGAGCACCGAATTTTC. Its protein is CAISEEHRIF.